The next 18 T cell receptor beta chains were all read from a single sample in a study of blood T cell repertoires in COVID-19. TCRdb's copy holds only in-frame clones and misses some; the assay was immunoSEQ multiplex PCR. The sample gives some 400,000 clones, about 90% of which show up once; approximately 2.4% is in the top ten. Sequenced sample: peripheral blood. Every receptor here comes from a woman aged 55-75 years with COVID-19, enrolled during active disease.

The chain employs TRBV27 and TRBJ2-1; the match to TRBD2 covers 11 bases. Per the germline V gene, CDR1 is MNHEY and CDR2 is SMNVEV (reference sequence). The trim removed 0 bases at V and 5 bases at J, leaving 6 bases unmatched. The CDR3 covers 17 residues. CDR3 loop: CASSLSQLAGGNNEQFF. For the CDR3, the DNA is TGTGCCAGCAGTTTATCGCAGCTAGCGGGGGGCAACAATGAGCAGTTCTTC.

This clone was observed a handful of times. This chain links TRBV19 with TRBJ2-7; TRBD2 might be the D (6 bases). Germline CDR1 LNHDA, CDR2 SQIVND (reference sequence). The ends were cut back, 3 bases at V and 1 base at J, with 13 bases in the middle. This CDR3 is built from 15 residues. CDR3 in DNA: TGTGCCAGTAGTATCCTGGGGGGATCGTCCTACGAGCAGTACTTC. Translated: CASSILGGSSYEQYF.

The V gene is TRBV7-9, the J gene TRBJ2-1; possibly TRBD2 for D (5 bases). This CDR3 region has 15 residues. The ends were cut back, 5 bases at V and 3 bases at J, with 14 bases in the middle. CDR1 is SEHNR and CDR2 is FQNEAQ in the germline V gene (reference sequence). CDR3 sequence (DNA): TGTGCCAGCAGCCCGTCGGGGAGCGGCTACAATGAGCAGTTCTTC. Protein: CASSPSGSGYNEQFF.

The rearrangement joins TRBV7-3 to TRBJ2-1; no clear D. Germline CDR1 is SGHTA and CDR2 is FQGTGA. This CDR3 is built from 13 residues. Trimming left V 3 bases short and J 5 bases short, with 8 bases between. Here the CDR3 reads CASSFRWNNEQFF. In DNA form, the CDR3 reads TGTGCCAGCAGCTTCAGGTGGAACAATGAGCAGTTCTTC.

This clone has just one count. This rearrangement joins TRBV5-1 to TRBJ1-2, with no clear D. This CDR3 is 14 amino acids long. Germline-derived CDR1 and CDR2 are SGHRS and YFSETQ. Trimming removed 1 base from V and 5 bases from J, with 12 bases in between. The CDR3 spells CASSLYGRSYGYTF. The CDR3 region has the DNA TGCGCCAGCAGCTTGTATGGCAGGTCGTATGGCTACACCTTC.

This chain connects TRBV7-6 to TRBJ2-7, with TRBD2 as a possible D gene (5 bases). From germline, CDR1 is SGHVS and CDR2 FNYEAQ. CDR3 length equals 14 residues. The germline V and J ends were trimmed by 5 bases and 2 bases, with 13 bases remaining between them. CDR3 bases: TGTGCCAGCAGCAAGAGCGGCCTACCCTACGAGCAGTACTTC. Translating it yields CASSKSGLPYEQYF. Full variable domain (remainder filled in from reference TRBV7-6 and TRBJ2-7): GAGVSQSPRYKVTKRGQDVALRCDPISGHVSLYWYRQALGQGPEFLTYFNYEAQQDKSGLPNDRFSAERPEGSISTLTIQRTEQRDSAMYRCASSKSGLPYEQYFGPGTRLTVT.

The rearrangement uses TRBV6-1 and TRBJ2-7, with D possibly being TRBD2 (6 bases). Per germline, CDR1 MNHNS and CDR2 SASEGT. This CDR3 comprises 16 residues. The germline V and J ends were trimmed by 2 bases and 0 bases, with 14 bases remaining between them. The CDR3 DNA sequence: TGTGCCAGCAGTGAATACGGGGCTAGCGTCTCCTACGAGCAGTACTTC. It encodes CASSEYGASVSYEQYF.

This rearrangement joins TRBV5-1 to TRBJ1-3; a possible D gene is TRBD1 (6 bases). Looked up from germline, CDR1 is SGHRS and CDR2 is YFSETQ. The CDR3 has 15 amino acids. The V end was cut by 0 bases, the J end by 2 bases, with 9 bases between. The CDR3 region has the DNA TGCGCCAGCAGCTTGGAAGGGGGAACTGGAAACACCATATATTTT. It encodes CASSLEGGTGNTIYF. The whole variable domain, remainder taken from reference TRBV5-1 and TRBJ1-3, is KAGVTQTPRYLIKTRGQQVTLSCSPISGHRSVSWYQQTPGQGLQFLFEYFSETQRNKGNFPGRFSGRQFSNSRSEMNVSTLELGDSALYLCASSLEGGTGNTIYFGEGSWLTVV.

The chain links TRBV28 to TRBJ2-7, with TRBD1 matching 8 bases. This CDR3 is 13 amino acids long. Germline lookup yields CDR1 MDHEN and CDR2 SYDVKM. V lost 8 bases, J lost 4 bases, and 7 bases stayed unmatched. The CDR3 is CASSGQGRYEQYF. The CDR3 nucleotides are TGTGCCAGCTCAGGACAGGGCCGTTACGAGCAGTACTTC.

The V and J genes are TRBV4-2 and TRBJ2-1; 12 bases are a match to TRBD2. Germline V gene data show CDR1 as LGHNA and CDR2 as YNFKEQ. This CDR3 is 19 amino acids long. With V trimmed by 0 bases and J by 3 bases, 9 bases remained unmatched. The CDR3: CASSQDNPSGGVHYNEQFF. For the CDR3, the DNA is TGTGCCAGCAGCCAAGATAACCCTAGCGGGGGGGTACACTACAATGAGCAGTTCTTC.

The genes are TRBV5-1 and TRBJ1-5, with 9 bases matching TRBD1. The trim removed 5 bases at V and 7 bases at J, leaving 7 bases unmatched. This CDR3 region has 14 residues. Germline V gene lookup returns CDR1 SGHRS and CDR2 YFSETQ. The CDR3 protein is CASRQGTGNQPQHF. The CDR3 DNA reads as TGCGCCAGCAGACAAGGGACAGGGAACCAGCCCCAGCATTTT. The complete variable domain, with remaining parts taken from reference TRBV5-1 and TRBJ1-5, reads KAGVTQTPRYLIKTRGQQVTLSCSPISGHRSVSWYQQTPGQGLQFLFEYFSETQRNKGNFPGRFSGRQFSNSRSEMNVSTLELGDSALYLCASRQGTGNQPQHFGDGTRLSIL.

The chain couples TRBV18 to TRBJ1-5, with a weak D call TRBD1 (6 bases). V was shortened by 5 bases and J by 2 bases, with 13 bases between the two germline ends. The germline V gene encodes CDR1 KGHSH and CDR2 LQKENI. The CDR3 covers 15 residues. CDR3 bases: TGTGCCAGCTCATATCAGGGGAATGGCAATCAGCCCCAGCATTTT. This sequence encodes CASSYQGNGNQPQHF.

This clone occurred a few times. The V and J genes are TRBV6-5 and TRBJ2-7; the D gene is possibly TRBD1 (5 bases). The CDR3 has 14 amino acids. The V and J ends lost 5 bases and 1 base respectively, with 12 bases between them. CDR1 MNHEY and CDR2 SVGAGI come from the germline V gene. DNA for the CDR3: TGTGCCAGCAGTCCCGCCCACAGGTCCTACGAGCAGTACTTC. Encoded protein: CASSPAHRSYEQYF.

This sequence joins TRBV30 and TRBJ1-2, with 8 bases matching TRBD1. CDR1 and CDR2 (germline): GTSNPN, SVGIG (reference sequence). The CDR3 is 12 amino acids. V was clipped by 5 bases and J by 8 bases; unmatched bases: 7. CDR3 in DNA: TGTGCCTGGGGTACAGGGGGTAAAGGCTACACCTTC. Its protein is CAWGTGGKGYTF.

The V gene is TRBV6-1, the J gene TRBJ1-2; no clear D. Looked up from germline, CDR1 is MNHNS and CDR2 is SASEGT. The CDR3 totals 17 residues. V was shortened by 1 base and J by 1 base, with 16 bases between the two germline ends. CDR3 amino acids: CASSEDGRINFNYGYTF. The CDR3 DNA reads as TGTGCCAGCAGTGAAGACGGCAGGATAAATTTTAACTATGGCTACACCTTC.

V gene TRBV4-1 combines with J gene TRBJ2-7; 9 bases match TRBD1. With 4 bases clipped from V and 1 base from J, the junction kept 5 bases outside the gene matches. The CDR3 consists of 15 residues. CDR1 is MGHRA and CDR2 is YSYEKL in the germline V gene. CDR3 sequence reads: CASSRTGTGSYEQYF. CDR3 nucleotide sequence: TGCGCCAGCAGCCGCACCGGGACAGGGTCCTACGAGCAGTACTTC.

V and J are TRBV24-1 and TRBJ2-6; the D gene is possibly TRBD1 (5 bases). Germline lookup yields CDR1 KGHDR and CDR2 SFDVKD. V dropped 4 bases and J dropped 1 base, with 19 bases sitting between them. The CDR3 has 19 amino acids. The CDR3 here is CATSDPTPGKVSGANVLTF. CDR3 bases: TGTGCCACCAGTGACCCAACGCCAGGGAAGGTTTCTGGGGCCAACGTCCTGACTTTC.

This rearrangement joins TRBV10-2 to TRBJ2-3, with TRBD1 matching over 9 bases. CDR1 is WSHSY, CDR2 SAAADI, per germline. V trimming: 0 bases; J trimming: 6 bases; junction bases outside the gene matches: 1. The CDR3 length is 14 residues. The DNA for the CDR3 is TGCGCCAGCAGTGAGTCAGGGACAGGGGATACGCAGTATTTT. Translation: CASSESGTGDTQYF.